This record concerns one TCR beta chain sequence. This record comes from a study of blood T cell repertoires in COVID-19. For the study at large: The origin of the acute and convalescent COVID-19 samples was the United States, Italy and Spain.

Only in-frame clones appear in the TCRdb table, and some are missing; sequencing was by immunoSEQ multiplex PCR. This table has about 110,000 clones, about 90% appearing once. The TCR originated in a human donor in a cohort sampled during active COVID-19. Specimen: peripheral blood.

In nucleotides, the CDR3 is TGTGCCAGCAGTTTAAAACGGGGGCGGACTAGCGGGAGGTCGAATACCTACGAGCAGTACTTC. Its translation: CASSLKRGRTSGRSNTYEQYF. V gene TRBV28 combines with J gene TRBJ2-7; the match to TRBD2 covers 14 bases. CDR1 and CDR2 from the germline V gene are MDHEN and SYDVKM. The CDR3 covers 21 residues. With 2 bases clipped from V and 2 bases from J, the junction kept 17 bases outside the gene matches.